This T cell receptor (beta chain) was retrieved from a study of CD8 T cells in ankylosing spondylitis. Study-level results: The study identified a TCR beta motif of several highly homologous variants that appeared characteristic of ankylosing spondylitis blood. Past research had described some motif variants in reactive arthritis synovial fluid and blood. The study looked at matched synovial fluid samples from ankylosing spondylitis patients. Disease-linked clones were reported to be significantly enriched there. Clones that were linked to disease were CD8+ and were relatively rare in peripheral blood.

The germline V gene has CDR1 MGHDK and CDR2 SYGVNS. There are 14 residues in the CDR3. J was trimmed by 3 bases and V by 4 bases; bases with no gene match: 4. The authors made TCR beta libraries by quantitative 5'-RACE with molecular barcodes. TCRdb processed the 5' RACE reads anew with MiXCR; each CDR3 protein has one entry. The repertoire holds some 840,000 distinct CDR3 sequences, with approximately 12% as singletons. This clonotype was counted between two and nine times. Its antigen remains unknown. Sequencing was performed on blood, either unsorted or a sorted T cell fraction (not recorded which). The TCR sequence derives from a male donor with ankylosing spondylitis. The chain carries TRBV25-1 and TRBJ1-2; 8 bases are shared with TRBD1. CDR3 loop: CASSGTGIDYGYTF. The CDR3 DNA is TGTGCCAGCAGTGGGACAGGGATTGACTATGGCTACACCTTC.